The clone carrying this TCR beta chain has only a few counts. The target antigen is unknown. TCRdb passed the multiplex PCR reads through MiXCR, listing each CDR3 protein once. The repertoire consists of about 130,000 distinct CDR3 sequences, with approximately 20% occurring once and the leading ten covering approximately 2.7%. Trimming took 0 bases from V and 1 from J, leaving 13 bases between them. The CDR3 is 16 amino acids. Germline V gene lookup returns CDR1 GTSNPN and CDR2 SVGIG (reference sequence). Breast cancer patients provided tissue from their axillary draining lymph nodes. The sample comes from a study of breast tumors, draining lymph nodes, adjacent tissues. Points from the study as a whole: Compared with basal-like, luminal-like tumors shared significantly more repertoire with nontumor tissue. Most tumor T cells seemingly derive from lymph node, then expand in tumor. That most tumor T cells come from lymph nodes remained unproven.

The clonotype originates from a female donor with breast cancer. Some clones in this sample may be carry-over from other donors' samples. Input material: axillary lymph node tissue. The chain carries TRBV30 and TRBJ1-5; D is ambiguous. The CDR3 loop reads CAWSVYGENSNQPQHF. Written as DNA, the CDR3 is TGTGCCTGGAGTGTTTACGGGGAAAACAGCAATCAGCCCCAGCATTTT.